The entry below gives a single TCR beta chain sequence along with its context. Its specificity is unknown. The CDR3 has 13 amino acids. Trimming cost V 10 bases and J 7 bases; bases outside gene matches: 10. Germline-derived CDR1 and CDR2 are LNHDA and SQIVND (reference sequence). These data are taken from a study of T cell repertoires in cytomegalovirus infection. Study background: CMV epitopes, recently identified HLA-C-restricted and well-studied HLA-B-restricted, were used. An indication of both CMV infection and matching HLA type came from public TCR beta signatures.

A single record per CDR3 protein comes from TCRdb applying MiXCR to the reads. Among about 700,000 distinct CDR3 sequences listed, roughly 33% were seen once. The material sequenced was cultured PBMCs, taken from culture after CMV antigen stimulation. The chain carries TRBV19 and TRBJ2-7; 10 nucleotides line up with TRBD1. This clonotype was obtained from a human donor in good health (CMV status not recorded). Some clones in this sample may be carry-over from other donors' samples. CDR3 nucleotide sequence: TGTGCCACCTCCGGGACAGGGGCCCTAGAGCAGTACTTC. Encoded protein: CATSGTGALEQYF.